The rows below give T cell receptor beta chains drawn from one sample of a study of T cell responses to AZD1222 COVID-19 vaccine. Repertoires were generated with immunoSEQ multiplex PCR, while TCRdb's copy carries only in-frame clones and drops some. The repertoire holds some 100,000 clones, with around 87% as singletons. The sample here was peripheral blood, taken on day 0 of AZD1222 vaccination. Source of these receptors: an adult in good health. The CDR3 runs from the conserved cysteine through the conserved F or W. A D gene is named only where the DNA matches it firmly. The size entry is marked missing in some rows and otherwise reads once, few, many or a size class.

TRBJ2-2 - TRBD1 TRBV6-5 TGTGCCAGCTATGGACAGGGGGCCGGGGAGCTGTTTTTT CASYGQGAGELFF
TRBJ1-5 many TRBD1 TRBV19 TGTGCCAGTAAGACAGGGGATCAGCCCCAGCATTTT CASKTGDQPQHF
TRBJ1-6 few - TRBV7-2 TGTGCCAGCAGCTTAGCGATGGTTACCCTTTCACCCCTCCACTTT CASSLAMVTLSPLHF
TRBJ2-7 - - TRBV10-3 TGTGCCATCAGTGAAAAGATCGCGGGACCCCGCCGCTACGAGCAGTACTTC CAISEKIAGPRRYEQYF
TRBJ2-7 once - TRBV10-1 TGCGCCAGCAGTGAGGGAATAGCCCTCTACGAGCAGTACTTC CASSEGIALYEQYF
TRBJ2-7 - - TRBV11-1 TGTGCCAGCAGCTCACTTAGCTTGGGAGGCTACGAGCAGTACTTC CASSSLSLGGYEQYF
TRBJ2-7 few - TRBV6-5 TGTGCCAGCAGTTACTCGCCAGGGTCCTACGAGCAGTACTTC CASSYSPGSYEQYF
TRBJ2-5 - - TRBV9 TGTGCCAGCAGCGTAGGGAGGTACCAAGAGACCCAGTACTTC CASSVGRYQETQYF
TRBJ2-5 few - TRBV7-2 TGTGCCAGCAGCTACCAGTCCCTGGGGGAGACCCAGTACTTC CASSYQSLGETQYF
TRBJ1-3 - - TRBV28 TGTGCCAGCGGTCAAGGCTCTGGAAACACCATATATTTT CASGQGSGNTIYF
TRBJ1-1 - - TRBV27 TGTGCCAGCAGTTTATCATCGGGGGGCAGGACTGAAGCTTTCTTT CASSLSSGGRTEAFF
TRBJ1-1 - - TRBV28 TGTGCCAGCAGTTTATTAGAGGGGAGGAACACTGAAGCTTTCTTT CASSLLEGRNTEAFF
TRBJ2-1 - - TRBV20-1 TGCAGTGCTAGTTATTGGAACAATGAGCAGTTCTTC CSASYWNNEQFF
TRBJ1-1 - TRBD1 TRBV6-1 TGTGCCAGCAGGGAAGACAGGGCGGAGATGGAAGCTTTCTTT CASREDRAEMEAFF
TRBJ1-3 - TRBD1 TRBV5-1 TGCGCCAGCAGCTTGTGGGGACAGAGAGATAGCTCTGGAAACACCATATATTTT CASSLWGQRDSSGNTIYF
TRBJ1-3 - - TRBV9 TGTGCCAGCAGCCAGCTGTGGGGGACTGGAAACACCATATATTTT CASSQLWGTGNTIYF
TRBJ2-7 - - TRBV11-3 TGTGCCAGCAGCCCAGGGCGTTTCTACGAGCAGTACTTC CASSPGRFYEQYF
TRBJ2-5 - TRBD1 TRBV19 TGTGCCAGTAGTCCCTACCGGGACAGGGGGAGGGAGACCCAGTACTTC CASSPYRDRGRETQYF
TRBJ1-1 - TRBD1 TRBV28 TGTGCCAGCAGGGGTCGGGACAGGGGGAACACTGAAGCTTTCTTT CASRGRDRGNTEAFF
TRBJ1-5 once - TRBV29-1 TGCAGCGTAGCGGACAGTGAGGGTCAGCCCCAGCATTTT CSVADSEGQPQHF
TRBJ1-5 - TRBD1 TRBV18 TGTGCCAGCTCACCAAATTTAGTCGGGACAGGGACGAATCAGCCCCAGCATTTT CASSPNLVGTGTNQPQHF
TRBJ1-4 once - TRBV28 TGTGCCAGCAGGACCCTGAGGGACATTGCAACTAATGAAAAACTGTTTTTT CASRTLRDIATNEKLFF
TRBJ1-3 - - TRBV28 TGTGCCAGCAGCCCCGTTTCCTCTGGAAACACCATATATTTT CASSPVSSGNTIYF
TRBJ1-2 - - TRBV28 TGTGCCAGCACGGTCAGGGATGGCTACACCTTC CASTVRDGYTF
TRBJ1-5 - - TRBV27 TGTGCCAGCAGTTTTGGGTGGAGTCAGCCCCAGCATTTT CASSFGWSQPQHF
TRBJ1-4 once - TRBV2 TGTGCCAGCAGGCCAGAAACAGTTAATGAAAAACTGTTTTTT CASRPETVNEKLFF
TRBJ1-2 - - TRBV4-1 TGCGCCAGCAGCCAAGATCGAAGCTATGGCTACACCTTC CASSQDRSYGYTF